This T cell receptor (beta chain) emerged from a study of cytomegalovirus exposure and HLA in healthy donors. Notes on the study in general: First-cohort TCR clusters were later found to tend to co-occur in the approximately 120 validation repertoires. Three CMV-associated chains were confirmed in vitro to be specific for CMV antigens.

Clones were sequenced by immunoSEQ multiplex PCR, and TCRdb holds only the in-frame ones, with some missing. This table holds 100,000 to 150,000 clones, 89% found once. Remarks on this clone: The target antigen is unknown.

V was clipped by 0 bases and J by 1 base; unmatched bases: 15. This CDR3 is 20 amino acids long. The germline gives CDR1 LNHNV, CDR2 YYDKDF (reference sequence). The sequencing sample was made of PBMCs. This chain joins TRBV15 and TRBJ2-3; TRBD2 matches 8 bases. The clonotype was recovered from a woman under 30 in good health and CMV-seronegative. The CDR3 DNA follows: TGTGCCACCAGCAGAGACCATCTTCGGGGTAGCGGGACGGGCACAGATACGCAGTATTTT. This sequence encodes CATSRDHLRGSGTGTDTQYF.